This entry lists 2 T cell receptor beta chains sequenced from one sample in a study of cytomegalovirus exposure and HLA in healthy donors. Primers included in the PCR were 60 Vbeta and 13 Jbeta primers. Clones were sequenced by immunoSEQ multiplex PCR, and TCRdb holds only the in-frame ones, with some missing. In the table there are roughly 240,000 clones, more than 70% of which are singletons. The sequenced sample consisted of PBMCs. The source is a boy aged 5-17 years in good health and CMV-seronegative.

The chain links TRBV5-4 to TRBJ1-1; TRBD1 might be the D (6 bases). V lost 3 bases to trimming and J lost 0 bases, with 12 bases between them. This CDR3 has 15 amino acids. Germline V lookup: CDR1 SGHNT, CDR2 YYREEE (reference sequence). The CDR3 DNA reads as TGTGCCAGCAGCTCCCCCGGGACAATGAACACTGAAGCTTTCTTT. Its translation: CASSSPGTMNTEAFF. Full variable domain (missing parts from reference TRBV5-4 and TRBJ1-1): ETGVTQSPTHLIKTRGQQVTLRCSSQSGHNTVSWYQQALGQGPQFIFQYYREEENGRGNFPPRFSGLQFPNYSSELNVNALELDDSALYLCASSSPGTMNTEAFFGQGTRLTVV.

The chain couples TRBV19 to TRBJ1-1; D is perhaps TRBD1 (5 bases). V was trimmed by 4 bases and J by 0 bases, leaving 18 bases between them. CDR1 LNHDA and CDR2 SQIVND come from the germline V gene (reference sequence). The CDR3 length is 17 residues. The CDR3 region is CASSKITGRSVNTEAFF. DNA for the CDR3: TGTGCCAGTAGTAAAATTACAGGTAGGTCGGTGAACACTGAAGCTTTCTTT.